This entry is about one TCR beta chain. It lacks a known antigen. One base away there is no much larger clone; base qualities are not given. The CDR3 contains 15 residues, cysteine and phenylalanine counted. The read is trimmed to its CDR3 DNA, 45 bases read in frame from base 1. Trimming takes 2 bases from V and 0 bases from J, and the germline ends sit 7 bases apart. CDR1 and CDR2 are drawn from the germline V gene: MDHEN, SYDVKM. Receptor amplification or capture employed the immunoSEQ multiplex PCR assay. For the multiplex PCR, a mixture combining 60 forward primers for TCR Vbeta segments and 13 reverse primers for TCR Jbeta segments was used. A multiplex PCR assay on genomic DNA amplified the CDR3 region of rearranged TCR beta genes. Amplified TCR beta libraries were sequenced as 87-base-pair reads on the Illumina HiSeq System. Per the authors' processing: Across the roughly 640 repertoires, a later analysis counted some 81 million unique TCR beta chains, some 11 million of which were shared by at least two donors. To remove PCR and sequencing errors, raw reads were error-corrected and collapsed into unique sequences using a nearest-neighbor algorithm that merged closely related sequences. To assign V, D and J gene segments, CDR3 sequences were aligned to IMGT reference sequences. For a sequence to be retained, at least a six-nucleotide match to both a V gene segment and a J gene segment was required. Rearrangements were classified as productive when the CDR3 lacked stop codons and remained in frame with V and J, and all other rearrangements were classified as non-productive. CDR3 was defined by IMGT convention, running from the second conserved V-encoded cysteine to the conserved J-encoded phenylalanine. The earlier analysis of fewer than 700 of the donors excluded sequences that lacked an unambiguous match to a single V gene segment. In an earlier analysis of several hundred of the donors, a V segment was called functional when productive rearrangements were above 56.7%, and segregating when the standard deviation between donors exceeded 5%. To diagnose cytomegalovirus status from the catalog of TCR beta chain sequences, a statistical classification framework was built. A later analysis assigned V and J genes by comparing TCR nucleotide sequences with IMGT/GENE-DB human TR gene sequences. In a later analysis, CDR3 sequences and most-parsimonious VDJ recombination scenarios were assigned using the TCRdist pipeline. In a later analysis, each TCR beta chain was defined by its CDR3 amino acid sequence together with its V-gene family, and reads without a unique V-gene family were excluded. To address suspected cross-contamination and a sequencing artifact, a later analysis removed under 600 highly shared, low-generation-probability nucleotide sequences. In a later analysis, a clonal expansion index was calculated for each public chain from normalized within-repertoire ranks of inferred template counts. A later analysis computed generation probabilities with a VDJ recombination model fitted to out-of-frame rearrangements, and checked the results against IGoR. A later analysis scored TCR-TCR, TCR-HLA and TCR-CMV co-occurrence with hypergeometric tests, applying a repertoire-size bias correction to TCR pairs. False discovery rates were estimated in a later analysis by permuting HLA or CMV assignments 20 times. In a later analysis, co-occurring TCRs were grouped using DBSCAN, with TCRdist sequence similarity added in when clustering inside HLA-allele-positive subsets. Repertoires with fewer than 30,000 or more than 120,000 public chains were left out of co-occurrence clustering, as were a handful of repertoires with anomalous nucleotide sharing. TCRdb mirrors the immuneACCESS table, restricted to in-frame sequences. Some clones are absent from its copies; in checked studies, under half trace to an unresolved V gene, and the reason for the others is unknown. The DNA was the basis for D and trimming; V, J and clone size are from that table. The sample table contains approximately 110,000 clones; only one count was recorded for approximately 80% of them. The top ten constitute 3.7% of the sample.

The data are from a study of cytomegalovirus exposure and HLA in healthy donors (dated by TCRdb to about 2017). About the full investigation: In an earlier analysis of roughly 590 of the donors, 276 Gb of sequence data and 120 million or so unique TCR beta sequences from about 190 million T cells were reported. Using immunosequencing, the study profiled T cell repertoires from 640 or so subjects and related those repertoires to cytomegalovirus serostatus. Among over 350 genotyped donors of the cohort, an average of 235,054 unique TCR beta nucleotide sequences were sequenced per donor, around 18% of them non-productive. The study aimed to test whether cataloging public T cell receptors could reveal signatures of past pathogen exposure. To decide whether each TCR beta V gene segment behaved as functional or pseudogenic, an earlier analysis of over 500 of the donors relied on high-throughput TCR beta sequencing. HLA typing covered class I and class II loci at four-digit resolution. An early release that covered about 640 HLA-typed donors contained 250 to 350 gigabases of sequencing data and about 93 million unique TCR sequences. Four to six DR-DQ haplotypes were handled as single units for association and clustering, since linkage in the cohort was strong. Among the roughly 380 genotyped donors, roughly 80% belonged to the genetic ancestry cluster associated with self-reported Caucasian donors. To predict cytomegalovirus infection status, the study brought together high-throughput TCR immunosequencing, statistical association of individual TCRs with disease status, and machine learning. Donor age, sex, ethnicity and CMV serostatus were compiled together with the repertoire data. A later analysis re-examined previously published TCR beta repertoires from more than 650 donors and added high-resolution HLA genotyping to investigate patterns of TCR occurrence. Along with the roughly 700-subject first cohort, a separate validation cohort of around 110 different subjects was used. The number of donors typed differed by locus, with roughly 629-640 for A, B, C, DRB1 and DQB1, roughly 520 for DQA1, 606 for DPA1, and some 450 for DPB1. Rather than using new phenotypic data, the later analysis identified candidate immune exposures from TCR beta sequences and from how often those sequences occurred across donors. Every discovery cohort repertoire had been produced on one sequencing platform. In a later genetic analysis, genome-wide SNP genotypes for about three fifths of the roughly 670 donors were used, and that subset was treated as a discovery cohort.

Findings and caveats that apply to the study as a whole: In a later analysis, the rate of TCR association differed among HLA loci, with DRB1 alleles having the most associated TCRs and HLA-C alleles having the fewest. Compared with equally common non-associated chains, HLA-associated TCR beta chains in a later analysis were more clonally expanded and had lower generation probabilities. In the study, 150 to 200 TCR beta chains were listed as associated with cytomegalovirus. Broadly in line with IMGT annotations, most TCR beta V segments showed up in productive rearrangements about 87% or about 30% of the time in an earlier analysis of 450 to 750 of the donors. A later genetic analysis associated a missense DCLRE1C variant with V-gene and J-gene trimming of TCR beta chains, and an independent cohort replicated the association. Several of the top co-occurrence clusters appeared to be linked to parvovirus B19, influenza, CMV and Epstein-Barr virus, according to a later analysis. In a later analysis, most CMV-associated TCR beta chains were found to appear HLA-restricted, with HLA associations seemingly driven largely by CMV exposure. Some IMGT-functional V segments, including TRBV6-2 and TRBV6-3, could not be told apart with the 87-base-pair reads, so those segments were excluded. In vitro tests confirmed that a few of the cytomegalovirus-associated TCR beta chains recognize cytomegalovirus antigens. A later analysis associated 16,951 TCR beta sequences with specific HLA alleles at a false discovery rate of 0.05. A further reported finding was that TCR beta sequences accurately predicted the HLA-A and HLA-B alleles for most subjects in the first cohort. Linkage disequilibrium might explain the correlated functional status among segregating V segments, but an unknown experimental factor could not be ruled out. Compared with the roughly 720-donor mean, donors in an Asian-associated ancestry cluster had fewer N-insertions in productive TCRs, according to a later genetic analysis. Strong co-occurrence of HLA alleles, especially DR and DQ, made assigning TCR associations to individual alleles difficult. In this cohort, only TCR beta chains were sequenced, and detectable features were limited by the absence of alpha or paired-chain data. It was suggested by the authors that the approach could potentially be generalized to other disease states and immunological phenotypes. Across donors, most TCR sequences were observed very rarely, whereas some public TCRs were present in many individuals. The classifier was reported to diagnose cytomegalovirus status with high specificity and sensitivity in both the original and validation cohorts. For the cohort, immune exposure information was limited to CMV serostatus. Because HLA typing was unavailable for some donors at each locus, only the typed subset was used in association tests. Seventeen rarely observed V segments, including chromosome 9 orphons, were excluded from the earlier analysis of just under 600 of the donors because counts were too low. Sequencing depth was assumed to be roughly uniform across donors in the presence/absence analyses, though that assumption may not hold. The sequencing pipeline was judged likely to have produced a cluster of highly shared sequence variants as a technical artifact.

In total, about 650 healthy bone marrow donors made up the cohort. All cohort members were sampled while nominally healthy, although unrecorded immune exposures were likely present. CMV serostatus was positive for 289 and negative for about 55% of the roughly 670 cohort members, and was not recorded for this donor. A peripheral blood sample was collected from each donor, and TCR beta sequencing was performed on peripheral blood mononuclear cells. Genomic DNA was extracted from the blood cell samples with the Qiagen DNeasy Blood Extraction Kit. Recombination connected TRBV28 to TRBJ2-2, with TRBD2 tentatively as D gene (5 bases match). This clonotype was sampled from a human donor in good health. The sample comprised PBMCs. The nucleotide sequence is TGTGCCAGCAGTTTAGGAGGACCGAACACCGGGGAGCTGTTTTTT. Translated, it reads CASSLGGPNTGELFF.